One sample yielded the 30 T cell receptor beta chains listed below, sequenced in a study of T cell changes during pregnancy in multiple sclerosis. Assay used: immunoSEQ multiplex PCR; TCRdb lists only in-frame clones, some missing. The sample includes 55,000 to 70,000 clones, less than 90% of them seen just once. The source material was CD4+ T cells from peripheral blood mononuclear cells, sampled in the third trimester of pregnancy. The receptors here all came from a female donor with multiple sclerosis, enrolled in a pregnancy study.

The V and J genes are TRBV11-1 and TRBJ2-3; TRBD2 matches at 8 bases. The CDR3 loop spans 16 amino acids. Germline V gene sequence: CDR1 SGHAT, CDR2 FQDESV (reference sequence). Trimming took 5 bases from V and 2 from J; bases not matched to a gene: 9. CDR3 loop: CASSTLGGGNTDTQYF. The CDR3 region has the DNA TGTGCCAGCAGCACACTCGGGGGGGGGAACACAGATACGCAGTATTTT.

This clone was seen just once. J is TRBJ2-1 and V is TRBV9, with 8 bases matching TRBD2. The V segment lost 0 bases and the J segment 2 bases; nucleotides outside the gene matches: 13. This CDR3 is 19 amino acids long. The V gene's germline CDR1 is SGDLS and CDR2 YYNGEE. The CDR3 DNA reads as TGTGCCAGCAGCGTAGAAGAGCGGGAGATAATTGGGGCCTACAATGAGCAGTTCTTC. Protein product: CASSVEEREIIGAYNEQFF.

The chain has TRBV12-2 and TRBJ2-4; no DNA check was done on the table's D call, TRBD1. TRBV12-2 is termed a pseudogene. CDR3 length: 13 residues. The CDR3 protein is CASRRGAKNIQYF. The CDR3 nucleotides are TGTGCAAGTCGCAGGGGAGCCAAAAACATTCAGTACTTC.

The J gene is TRBJ1-4, the V gene TRBV5-5; 8 bases are a match to TRBD1. CDR3 size: 17 residues. CDR1 is SGHKS and CDR2 is YYEKEE in the germline V gene (reference sequence). V was pared by 0 bases and J by 1 base, with 5 bases of the junction left unmatched. The CDR3 here is CASSLGTGLGTNEKLFF. CDR3 in DNA: TGTGCCAGCAGCTTGGGGACAGGGTTGGGAACTAATGAAAAACTGTTTTTT.

The chain carries TRBV11-2 and TRBJ1-1, with D possibly TRBD1 on 6 matching bases. Trimming removed 4 bases from V and 1 base from J, with 7 bases in between. Per the germline V gene, CDR1 is SGHAT and CDR2 is FQNNGV. CDR3 size: 13 residues. This CDR3 reads CASSSDRNTEAFF. CDR3 DNA: TGTGCCAGCAGCTCGGACAGGAACACTGAAGCTTTCTTT. Full variable domain (rest looked up from reference TRBV11-2 and TRBJ1-1): EAGVAQSPRYKIIEKRQSVAFWCNPISGHATLYWYQQILGQGPKLLIQFQNNGVVDDSQLPKDRFSAERLKGVDSTLKIQPAKLEDSAVYLCASSSDRNTEAFFGQGTRLTVV.

The chain has TRBV28 and TRBJ1-1; 9 nucleotides match TRBD1. V gave up 3 bases and J gave up 10 bases; unmatched junction bases: 12. Germline assignment: CDR1 MDHEN and CDR2 SYDVKM. This CDR3 spans 15 amino acids. The CDR3: CASSFSDRGSLGAFF. The CDR3 nucleotides read TGTGCCAGCAGTTTCTCGGACAGGGGATCCCTCGGAGCTTTCTTT.

The chain combines TRBV6-4 with TRBJ1-2; no clear D gene. The germline gives CDR1 MRHNA, CDR2 SNTAGT. The CDR3 is 15 residues long. The V end was cut by 2 bases, the J end by 8 bases, with 18 bases between. The CDR3 DNA reads TGTGCCAGCAGTGACCGGGCATGGGCCCCGGGGGGCTACACCTTC. Translation: CASSDRAWAPGGYTF.

The chain recombines TRBV5-6 with TRBJ2-1, with D unclear. With 0 bases removed from V and 9 bases from J, the gap between germline ends came to 4 bases. Per germline, CDR1 SGHDT and CDR2 YYEEEE. The CDR3 spans 11 residues. In nucleotides, the CDR3 is TGTGCCAGCAGCTTGGCCCGTGAGCAGTTCTTC. Encoded protein: CASSLAREQFF.

A single count supports this clone. V and J are TRBV29-1 and TRBJ2-7, with no clear D. The CDR3 length is 10 residues. From germline, CDR1 is SQVTM and CDR2 ANQGSEA. The V end was cut by 4 bases, the J end by 4 bases, with 5 bases between. This chain's CDR3 is CSVVQYEQYF. CDR3 sequence (DNA): TGCAGCGTTGTACAGTACGAGCAGTACTTC.

The V gene is TRBV10-2, the J gene TRBJ1-1, with D possibly being TRBD1 (5 bases). Germline CDR1 reads WSHSY; CDR2 reads SAAADI. V dropped 4 bases and J dropped 5 bases, with 11 bases sitting between them. The CDR3 is 13 residues long. CDR3 sequence reads: CASSGWGRTEAFF. CDR3 DNA: TGCGCCAGCAGTGGGTGGGGCAGGACTGAAGCTTTCTTT.

J is TRBJ2-5 and V is TRBV6-5, with 9 bases fitting TRBD2. Trimming took 4 bases from V and 6 from J; bases not matched to a gene: 12. The CDR3 is 16 residues long. Germline CDR1 MNHEY, CDR2 SVGAGI. The CDR3 spells CASSSDVSGGYKTQYF. CDR3 DNA: TGTGCCAGCAGTTCCGACGTTAGCGGGGGCTATAAGACCCAGTACTTC.

The chain joins TRBV7-8 to TRBJ2-7, with 7 nucleotides matching TRBD2. The CDR3 length is 15 residues. With V trimmed by 3 bases and J by 4 bases, 9 bases remained unmatched. Germline V gene sequence: CDR1 SGHVS, CDR2 FQNEAQ. In DNA form, the CDR3 reads TGTGCCAGCAGCTTTGTGACTAGCCTGTCGTACGAGCAGTACTTC. Protein product: CASSFVTSLSYEQYF. The full variable domain, its missing parts supplied by reference TRBV7-8 and TRBJ2-7, is GAGVSQSPRYKVAKRGQDVALRCDPISGHVSLFWYQQALGQGPEFLTYFQNEAQLDKSGLPSDRFFAERPEGSVSTLKIQRTQQEDSAVYLCASSFVTSLSYEQYFGPGTRLTVT.

The rearrangement uses TRBV12-5 and TRBJ1-1, with 9 bases lining up with TRBD1. Germline trimming cut 6 bases from V and 10 bases from J; bases unmatched to any gene: 6. Germline-derived CDR1 and CDR2 are LGHNT and FRNRAP. The CDR3 is 12 residues long. The CDR3: CASGGQGLTAFF. In DNA, the CDR3 is TGTGCTAGTGGCGGACAGGGGTTAACAGCTTTCTTT.

The CDR3 DNA reads TGCGCCAGCAGTCAACATGGGTCCGAACAGGCTGAAGCTTTCTTT. This encodes CASSQHGSEQAEAFF. The chain links TRBV10-1 to TRBJ1-1; perhaps TRBD1 as D (5 bases). This CDR3 region has 15 residues. Germline V gene data show CDR1 as WNHNN and CDR2 as SYGVQD (reference sequence). Trimming took off 5 bases at V and 6 bases at J, with 19 bases between the two ends.

The chain joins TRBV7-2 to TRBJ2-7, with TRBD1 identical over 7 bases. Germline-derived CDR1 and CDR2 are SGHTA and FQGNSA. V lost 5 bases and J lost 3; bases outside the gene matches: 7. CDR3 size: 14 residues. In DNA, the CDR3 is TGTGCCAGCAGCCCCCAAACAGGGGACTACGAGCAGTACTTC. It specifies CASSPQTGDYEQYF.

V usage is TRBV5-4 and J usage is TRBJ2-5; 8 bases are a match to TRBD1. The CDR3 is 13 amino acids. V shed 5 bases, J shed 5 bases, and the junction held 5 bases outside the gene matches. CDR1 SGHNT and CDR2 YYREEE come from the germline V gene (reference sequence). CDR3 nucleotides: TGTGCCAGCAGGGGACAGGTGGAGGAGACCCAGTACTTC. It codes for CASRGQVEETQYF.

The chain uses TRBV7-2 and TRBJ1-1; D is uncertain. Germline V gene sequence: CDR1 SGHTA, CDR2 FQGNSA. Trimming removed 2 bases at V and 0 bases at J, with 19 bases between. The CDR3 spans 18 residues. Here the CDR3 reads CASSLFGQAVFMNTEAFF. Here the CDR3 DNA reads TGTGCCAGCAGCTTATTTGGTCAGGCAGTATTCATGAACACTGAAGCTTTCTTT.

The rearrangement uses TRBV30 and TRBJ1-1, with 9 bases that match TRBD1. The germline gives CDR1 GTSNPN, CDR2 SVGIG (reference sequence). The CDR3 has 12 residues. V was clipped by 8 bases and J by 0 bases; unmatched bases: 1. CDR3: CAGQGMNTEAFF. CDR3 DNA: TGTGCCGGACAGGGGATGAACACTGAAGCTTTCTTT.

The chain couples TRBV7-6 to TRBJ1-3, with D unclear. The CDR3 covers 14 residues. CDR1 and CDR2 from the germline V gene are SGHVS and FNYEAQ. V lost 1 base to trimming and J lost 0 bases, with 4 bases between them. The CDR3 reads CASSLESSGNTIYF. The DNA of the CDR3 is TGTGCCAGCAGCTTAGAGAGCTCTGGAAACACCATATATTTT.

The genes are TRBV5-1 and TRBJ2-1; 11 bases are shared with TRBD2. CDR3 length: 14 amino acids. V shed 5 bases, J shed 5 bases, and the junction held 3 bases outside the gene matches. CDR1 and CDR2 (germline): SGHRS, YFSETQ. CDR3 protein: CASRAGLADNEQFF. Here the CDR3 DNA reads TGCGCCAGCAGGGCGGGACTAGCGGACAATGAGCAGTTCTTC.

The chain carries TRBV27 and TRBJ2-7, with TRBD2 identical over 7 bases. The CDR3 loop spans 16 amino acids. Trimming removed 3 bases from V and 7 bases from J; junction bases left unmatched: 15. The germline V gene has CDR1 MNHEY and CDR2 SMNVEV (reference sequence). CDR3 sequence reads: CASSFRSGVPSGEQYF. CDR3 nucleotide sequence: TGTGCCAGCAGTTTTCGGAGCGGGGTACCATCAGGTGAGCAGTACTTC.

V and J are TRBV29-1 and TRBJ1-1; TRBD1 matches at 9 bases. CDR1 is SQVTM and CDR2 is ANQGSEA in the germline V gene. V was clipped by 7 bases and J by 3 bases; unmatched bases: 6. The CDR3 runs 13 residues. In nucleotides, the CDR3 is TGCAGCGCCAACAGGGGGCTTGACACTGAAGCTTTCTTT. Translation gives CSANRGLDTEAFF. Full variable domain (outside the CDR3, taken from reference TRBV29-1 and TRBJ1-1): SAVISQKPSRDICQRGTSLTIQCQVDSQVTMMFWYRQQPGQSLTLIATANQGSEATYESGFVIDKFPISRPNLTFSTLTVSNMSPEDSSIYLCSANRGLDTEAFFGQGTRLTVV.

J is TRBJ1-5 and V is TRBV19; 7 bases line up with TRBD1. Unmatched junction bases numbered 7, after V lost 7 bases and J lost 1 base. The V gene's germline CDR1 is LNHDA and CDR2 SQIVND (reference sequence). The CDR3 spans 15 residues. The DNA of the CDR3 is TGTGCCAGTACCATGGGACAGTCAAGCAATCAGCCCCAGCATTTT. Residues: CASTMGQSSNQPQHF.

This chain connects TRBV7-6 to TRBJ2-3, with unresolved D. The V end lost 1 base, the J end lost 6 bases, and 11 bases lay between the germline ends. The CDR3 length is 14 residues. Germline CDR1 and CDR2: SGHVS and FNYEAQ. CDR3 DNA sequence: TGTGCCAGCAGCTTAGGAGTGGGTAGCGATACGCAGTATTTT. It yields the protein CASSLGVGSDTQYF.

The chain employs TRBV2 and TRBJ2-1, with 8 positions matching TRBD2. Germline CDR1 SNHLY, CDR2 FYNNEI. This CDR3 region has 14 residues. V lost 10 bases and J lost 9; bases outside the gene matches: 14. Here the CDR3 reads CATVKFGLASEQFF. In DNA form, the CDR3 reads TGTGCCACCGTTAAGTTTGGACTAGCAAGTGAGCAGTTCTTC.

This rearrangement joins TRBV2 to TRBJ2-5; no reliable D call. Near its end, the DNA agrees better with TRBJ2-7, so the J call may be wrong. The CDR3 consists of 14 residues. Germline loops: CDR1 SNHLY, CDR2 FYNNEI. The chain's CDR3 is CASNPDQAFHEQYF. Here the CDR3 DNA reads TGTGCCAGCAACCCCGACCAGGCTTTCCACGAGCAGTACTTC.

The chain employs TRBV20-1 and TRBJ2-7, with D uncertain. CDR1 DFQATT and CDR2 SNEGSKA come from the germline V gene (reference sequence). Deletions cut 3 bases from V and 3 bases from J, with 6 bases between. The CDR3 has 11 amino acids. The CDR3 loop reads CSASIFYEQYF. CDR3 in DNA: TGCAGTGCTAGTATCTTCTACGAGCAGTACTTC.

The chain is built from TRBV2 and TRBJ2-1, with 8 positions matching TRBD2. CDR1 SNHLY and CDR2 FYNNEI come from the germline V gene. V was clipped by 6 bases and J by 4 bases; unmatched bases: 8. The CDR3 sequence is 15 residues long. The CDR3 loop is CASSRSVAGYNEQFF. CDR3 bases: TGTGCCAGCAGCCGATCTGTAGCGGGGTACAATGAGCAGTTCTTC.

V is TRBV2 and J is TRBJ2-3; maybe TRBD2 (6 bases). Germline values: CDR1 SNHLY, CDR2 FYNNEI. This CDR3 is built from 14 residues. V lost 6 bases, J lost 3 bases, and 13 bases lay in between. CDR3 sequence: CASRPGLATDTQYF. The CDR3 coding sequence is TGTGCCAGCAGGCCGGGACTTGCGACAGATACGCAGTATTTT.

The chain links TRBV6-1 to TRBJ1-2; D may be TRBD1 (5 bases). The V end lost 2 bases, the J end lost 8 bases, and 12 bases lay between the germline ends. The length of the CDR3 is 13 residues. In germline, CDR1 is MNHNS, CDR2 SASEGT. Here the CDR3 DNA reads TGTGCCAGCAGTGAACTTACAGGTGGGGGCTACACCTTC. Translation: CASSELTGGGYTF.